This T cell receptor beta chain was captured by sequencing in a study of blood T cell repertoires in COVID-19. Across the whole study: Donors in the United States, Italy and Spain gave samples during acute or convalescent COVID-19. PBMCs, B-cell-depleted T cells, or T cells provided the cDNA or gDNA that made up the material.

Enrolment of Seattle patients took place during active infection, and they were followed longitudinally. Original processing methods: Scientists estimated how many nucleated cells there were by amplifying reference gene primers. Profiling relied on immunoSEQ multiplex PCR, and the TCRdb table lists in-frame clones only, not all of them. D and trimming were read from the DNA, whereas the V and J calls and clone size are those reported in that table. The data hold 250,000 to 400,000 clones, with 70% to 90% observed a single time. The CDR3 runs to 13 residues. CDR1 is SGDLS and CDR2 is YYNGEE in the germline V gene. V was cut by 0 bases and J by 8 bases, with 8 bases left in between.

This sequence originates from a woman in her 30s with COVID-19, enrolled during active disease. The rearrangement joins TRBV9 to TRBJ1-4, with D possibly TRBD1 on 5 matching bases. The sequencing sample was made of peripheral blood. The CDR3 region is CASSVGGREKLFF. For the CDR3, the DNA is TGTGCCAGCAGCGTAGGGGGCCGGGAAAAACTGTTTTTT.